The present T cell receptor (beta chain) was sequenced within a study of cytomegalovirus exposure and HLA in healthy donors. Trimming stripped 0 bases from V and 0 bases from J, with 7 bases between. The CDR3 loop spans 15 amino acids. CDR1 is SGHRS and CDR2 is YFSETQ in the germline V gene. Researchers ran the PCR with 60 Vbeta and 13 Jbeta primers. Produced via immunoSEQ multiplex PCR; TCRdb's table is partial and in-frame only. The sample includes 150,000 to 200,000 clones, 68% of them seen just once. Sequenced input: PBMCs. The chain combines TRBV5-1 with TRBJ1-3; possible D gene TRBD1, 5 bases. The sequence was collected from a man aged 45-65 years in good health and CMV-seronegative. The CDR3 here is CASSLDTGSGNTIYF. CDR3 bases: TGCGCCAGCAGCTTGGATACAGGCTCTGGAAACACCATATATTTT.